This TCR beta chain was observed in a study of blood T cell repertoires in COVID-19. The data were produced by immunoSEQ multiplex PCR, yet TCRdb's version contains in-frame clones alone and is incomplete. The sample yields more than 250,000 clones, about 91% seen once. V was shortened by 0 bases and J by 0 bases, with 11 bases between the two germline ends. The CDR3 has 16 amino acids. Looked up from germline, CDR1 is LGHNA and CDR2 is YNFKEQ. The specimen sequenced was peripheral blood. The TCR comes from a woman in her twenties or thirties with COVID-19, enrolled during active disease. The chain joins TRBV4-2 to TRBJ1-1, with D perhaps TRBD1 (5 bases). CDR3 DNA: TGTGCCAGCAGCCAAGAGTGGACAATGATGAACACTGAAGCTTTCTTT. It encodes CASSQEWTMMNTEAFF.